This T cell receptor beta chain was captured by sequencing in a study of neurological immune-mediated disorders. The time point: longitudinal time-point 2. The controls, all healthy individuals, were blood bank volunteers in Maryland, USA. Where libraries were unsorted, they were derived from 2 million PBMCs stored at -80 degrees C. Details on this clonotype: Antigen specificity is unknown.

By 5'RACE with 10-nucleotide random UMIs, the cDNA was made. TCRdb reanalysed the 5' RACE reads using MiXCR and keeps one entry per CDR3 protein. The table includes about 60,000 distinct CDR3 sequences, less than 10% detected once. Study-wide results and limits: TCR-beta repertoires seemed private in all groups, with no expanded CDR3 amino acid sequences shared.

CDR3 length equals 15 residues. Trimming pared 9 bases from V and 2 bases from J, leaving 17 bases between. This rearrangement joins TRBV12-3 or TRBV12-4 to TRBJ1-5, with D perhaps TRBD1 (6 bases). The specimen was PBMCs. The sequence was collected from a man between 25 and 39 years old in good health. Here the CDR3 DNA reads TGTGCCAGAAGATACAGGGTAGGGGGCAATCAGCCCCAGCATTTT. Translated: CARRYRVGGNQPQHF.